This T cell receptor beta chain was captured in a study of CD8 T cells in ankylosing spondylitis. Overall study findings and caveats: Clones linked to disease, bearing a CD8+ phenotype, were relatively rare in peripheral blood.

This clonotype was seen repeatedly, ten times or more. Its antigen is still unknown. TCRdb itself ran the 5' RACE reads through MiXCR, one entry per CDR3 protein. Of more than 35,000 distinct CDR3 sequences listed, 4.5% to 6% were seen once; the top ten hold approximately 12%. V gave up 4 bases and J gave up 0 bases, with 14 bases separating them. The CDR3 covers 17 residues. CDR1 and CDR2 from the germline V gene are SGHRS and YFSETQ. This receptor was obtained from a male donor with ankylosing spondylitis or in good health (not recorded which). The chain links TRBV5-1 to TRBJ1-6, with a weak D call TRBD1 (6 bases). Sequencing was carried out using blood, either unsorted or a sorted T cell fraction (not recorded which). The CDR3 sequence is CASSPKTGSSYNSPLHF. For the CDR3, the DNA is TGCGCCAGCAGCCCGAAAACAGGGAGCTCCTATAATTCACCCCTCCACTTT.